This TCR beta chain was captured by sequencing in a study of PD-L1 blockade in urothelial cancer. This sample's time point: pretreatment peripheral blood. Every patient provided from 1 to 8 samples, collected pretreatment and on-treatment. Germline CDR1 SGDLS, CDR2 YYNGEE. The junction had 7 bases not matched to a gene; V was cut back by 4 bases and J by 2 bases. The CDR3 sequence is 17 residues long. Sequenced by immunoSEQ multiplex PCR; TCRdb stores in-frame clones only, minus some. The sample carries 45,000 to 55,000 clones, over 65% recorded once. The sequence was collected from a man aged 45 to 65 with urothelial cancer. The sequenced sample was PBMCs, obtained around atezolizumab (anti-PD-L1) treatment. The chain is built from TRBV9 and TRBJ2-3, with 13 positions matching TRBD2. CDR3 amino acids: CASSPGTSGTTTDTQYF. CDR3 coding DNA: TGTGCCAGCAGCCCAGGGACTAGCGGGACTACCACAGATACGCAGTATTTT.